These T cell receptor beta chains were read from a single sample in a study of regulatory T cells in long-lasting Graves disease. TCRdb re-called the multiplex PCR reads with MiXCR, one entry per CDR3 protein. The sample shows a few hundred thousand distinct CDR3 sequences, 15% of them seen only once. The same specimen was also included in a second study, on T cells in Graves' hyperthyroidism and ophthalmopathy.

Sequences were derived from peripheral blood mononuclear cells (PBMCs), sampled at new diagnosis, from a patient treated with antithyroid drugs. The receptors were gathered from a woman aged 40-49 years with Graves disease. Each CDR3 is given with its conserved first and last residue. The D gene is left open where the match is weak. Size values are once, few and many counts, or a class for expanded clones, and some rows have none.

D gene	clone size	V gene	J gene	CDR3 protein	CDR3 DNA
.	many	TRBV27	TRBJ1-2	CASSTKTSNYGYTF	TGTGCCAGCAGTACAAAGACCTCTAACTATGGCTACACCTTC
TRBD2	few	TRBV5-8	TRBJ2-5	CASSLIREGQETQYF	TGTGCCAGCAGCTTAATCCGGGAGGGCCAAGAGACCCAGTACTTC
.	.	TRBV4-1	TRBJ1-5	CASSQDTVQPQHF	TGCGCCAGCAGCCAAGATACGGTCCAGCCCCAGCATTTT
TRBD2	.	TRBV29-1	TRBJ2-1	CSGASGSVDEQFF	TGCAGCGGTGCTAGCGGGAGTGTCGATGAGCAGTTCTTC
.	many	TRBV24-1	TRBJ2-1	CATSDSFRGEQFF	TGTGCCACCAGTGACTCGTTCCGCGGTGAGCAGTTCTTC
.	many	TRBV7-2	TRBJ2-7	CASSFLGEQYF	TGTGCCAGCAGCTTTCTCGGCGAGCAGTACTTC
TRBD1	many	TRBV25-1	TRBJ2-7	CASRDRVSYEQYF	TGTGCCAGCAGGGACAGGGTCTCCTACGAGCAGTACTTC
.	.	TRBV27	TRBJ1-2	CASSLYPGTKNYGYTF	TGTGCCAGCAGTTTATACCCCGGGACTAAAAACTATGGCTACACCTTC
TRBD2	many	TRBV5-1	TRBJ2-1	CASRMTSGIDEQFF	TGCGCCAGCAGGATGACTAGCGGGATCGATGAGCAGTTCTTC
.	once	TRBV7-9	TRBJ1-1	CASSPRAGRVSTEAFF	TGTGCCAGCAGCCCCAGGGCAGGGCGGGTGAGCACTGAAGCTTTCTTT
TRBD1	.	TRBV27	TRBJ1-5	CASSSRQGINQPQHF	TGTGCCAGCAGTTCGAGACAGGGTATCAATCAGCCCCAGCATTTT
TRBD2	.	TRBV4-1	TRBJ2-1	CASSPTGTSGIEQFF	TGCGCCAGCAGCCCGACCGGGACTAGCGGGATTGAGCAGTTCTTC
TRBD1	many	TRBV28	TRBJ1-2	CATTRTGRTEGYGYTF	TGTGCCACCACGAGGACAGGGCGTACCGAGGGCTATGGCTACACCTTC
TRBD1	few	TRBV20-1	TRBJ1-5	CSARGQGGGQPQHF	TGCAGTGCTAGAGGACAGGGAGGGGGTCAGCCCCAGCATTTT